This T cell receptor beta chain emerged from a study of T-cell reconstitution after alpha-beta-depleted transplantation in children. This clonotype was recorded at least ten times. The antigen remains undetermined. One end of the junction varies from germline; a read error may be responsible. Unique molecular identifiers featured in how the TCRbeta library was prepared. TCRdb independently ran MiXCR on the PCR reads; one entry per CDR3 protein. The sample yields nearly 350,000 distinct CDR3 sequences, 16% seen once. In germline, CDR1 is SGHDN, CDR2 FVKESK. This CDR3 region has 12 residues. Whole-study results and caveats: Reportedly, only several hundred clones from non-depleted graft cells drove alpha-beta T-cell counts at about two months.

This specimen consisted of PBMCs, mostly from graft donor cells, obtained 360 days after TCRalphabeta/CD19-depleted stem cell transplant. The TCR sequence derives from a male patient under 10 years old who had a stem cell transplant for acute lymphoblastic leukemia, so the T cells may come from the graft donor. The rearrangement links TRBV14 to TRBJ2-1, with no clear D. Written as DNA, the CDR3 is TGCGCCAGCAGCCATGGGTACAATGAGCAGTTCTTC. The encoded protein is CASSHGYNEQFF.